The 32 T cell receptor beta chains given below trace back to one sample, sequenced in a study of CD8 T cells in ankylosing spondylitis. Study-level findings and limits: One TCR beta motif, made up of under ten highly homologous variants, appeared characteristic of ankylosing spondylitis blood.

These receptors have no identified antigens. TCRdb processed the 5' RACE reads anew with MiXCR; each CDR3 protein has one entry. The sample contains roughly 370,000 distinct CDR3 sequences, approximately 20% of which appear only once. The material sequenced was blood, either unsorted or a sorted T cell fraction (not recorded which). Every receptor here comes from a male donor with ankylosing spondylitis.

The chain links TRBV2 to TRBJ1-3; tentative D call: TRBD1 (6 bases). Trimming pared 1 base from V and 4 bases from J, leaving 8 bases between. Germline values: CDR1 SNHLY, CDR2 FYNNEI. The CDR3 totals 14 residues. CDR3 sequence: CASSEVGHGNTIYF. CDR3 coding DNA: TGTGCCAGCAGTGAAGTGGGACACGGAAACACCATATATTTT.

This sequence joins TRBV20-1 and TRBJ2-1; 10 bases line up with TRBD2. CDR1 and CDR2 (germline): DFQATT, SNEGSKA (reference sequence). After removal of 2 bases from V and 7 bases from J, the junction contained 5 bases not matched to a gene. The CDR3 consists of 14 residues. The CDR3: CSARSGLAMNEQFF. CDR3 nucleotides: TGCAGTGCTAGATCGGGACTAGCGATGAATGAGCAGTTCTTC.

CDR3 DNA: TGTGCCAGCAGCCAGACAGGGGGGAGTCAGCCCCAGCATTTT. It is translated as CASSQTGGSQPQHF. This chain links TRBV12-3 or TRBV12-4 with TRBJ1-5; 9 bases align to TRBD1. The CDR3 covers 14 residues. V was clipped by 6 bases and J by 6 bases; unmatched bases: 6.

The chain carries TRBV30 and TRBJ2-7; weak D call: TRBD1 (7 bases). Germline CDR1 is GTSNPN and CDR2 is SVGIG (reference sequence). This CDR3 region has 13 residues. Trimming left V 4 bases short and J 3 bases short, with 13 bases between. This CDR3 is CAWNQGGLYEQYF. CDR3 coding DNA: TGTGCCTGGAATCAGGGGGGACTCTACGAGCAGTACTTC.

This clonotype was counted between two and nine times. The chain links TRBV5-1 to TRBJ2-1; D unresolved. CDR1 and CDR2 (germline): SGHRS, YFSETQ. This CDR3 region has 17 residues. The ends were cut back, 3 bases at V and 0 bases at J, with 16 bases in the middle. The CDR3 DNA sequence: TGCGCCAGCAGCTCCTACGAAGCTTTGAGCTCCTACAATGAGCAGTTCTTC. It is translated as CASSSYEALSSYNEQFF.

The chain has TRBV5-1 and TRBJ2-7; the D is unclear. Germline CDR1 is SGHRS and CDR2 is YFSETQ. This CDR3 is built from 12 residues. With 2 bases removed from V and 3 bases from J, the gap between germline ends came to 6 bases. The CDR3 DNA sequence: TGCGCCAGCAGCTTTACGGGCTACGAGCAGTACTTC. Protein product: CASSFTGYEQYF.

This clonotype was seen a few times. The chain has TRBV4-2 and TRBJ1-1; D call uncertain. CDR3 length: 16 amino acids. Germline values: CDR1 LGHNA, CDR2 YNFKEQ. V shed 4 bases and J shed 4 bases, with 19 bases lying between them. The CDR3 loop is CASSLLGSTRSTEAFF. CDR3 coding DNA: TGTGCCAGCAGCCTCCTAGGGTCTACACGTTCCACTGAAGCTTTCTTT.

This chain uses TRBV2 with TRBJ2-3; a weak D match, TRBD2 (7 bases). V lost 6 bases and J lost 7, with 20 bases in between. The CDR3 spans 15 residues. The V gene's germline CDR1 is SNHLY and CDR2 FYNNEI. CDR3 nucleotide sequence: TGTGCCAGCAGCCTGGGGGGGGCGAACGGGAATACGCAGTATTTT. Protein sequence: CASSLGGANGNTQYF.

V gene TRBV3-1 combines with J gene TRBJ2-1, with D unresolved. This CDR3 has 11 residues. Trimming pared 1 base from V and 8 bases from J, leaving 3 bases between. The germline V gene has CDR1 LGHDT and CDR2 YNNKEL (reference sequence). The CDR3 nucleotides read TGTGCCAGCAGCCAAGGGCATGAGCAGTTCTTC. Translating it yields CASSQGHEQFF.

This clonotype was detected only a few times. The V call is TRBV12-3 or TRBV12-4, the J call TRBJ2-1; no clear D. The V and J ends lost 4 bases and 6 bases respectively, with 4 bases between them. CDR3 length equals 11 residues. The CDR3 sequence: CASSWTNEQFF. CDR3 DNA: TGTGCCAGCAGTTGGACCAATGAGCAGTTCTTC.

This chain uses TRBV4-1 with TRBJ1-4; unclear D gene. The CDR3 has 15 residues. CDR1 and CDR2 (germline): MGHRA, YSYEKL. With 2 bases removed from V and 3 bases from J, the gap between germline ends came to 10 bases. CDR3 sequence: CASSQPVRANEKLFF. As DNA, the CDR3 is TGCGCCAGCAGCCAACCTGTTCGGGCTAATGAAAAACTGTTTTTT.

The CDR3 is CASSLGALAGETQYF. Here the CDR3 DNA reads TGTGCCAGCAGTTTAGGCGCCTTGGCAGGGGAGACCCAGTACTTC. V and J are TRBV12-3 or TRBV12-4 and TRBJ2-5; tentatively, D is TRBD1 (5 bases). This CDR3 comprises 15 residues. The V end was cut by 1 base, the J end by 5 bases, with 14 bases between.

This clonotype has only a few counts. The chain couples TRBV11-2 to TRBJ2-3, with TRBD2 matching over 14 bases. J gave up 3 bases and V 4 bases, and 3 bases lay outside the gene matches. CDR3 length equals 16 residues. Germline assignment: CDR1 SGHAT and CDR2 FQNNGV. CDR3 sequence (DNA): TGTGCCAGCAGCTGGAGGACTAGCGGGAGGACAGATACGCAGTATTTT. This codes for CASSWRTSGRTDTQYF. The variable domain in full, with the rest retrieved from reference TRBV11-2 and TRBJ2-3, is EAGVAQSPRYKIIEKRQSVAFWCNPISGHATLYWYQQILGQGPKLLIQFQNNGVVDDSQLPKDRFSAERLKGVDSTLKIQPAKLEDSAVYLCASSWRTSGRTDTQYFGPGTRLTVL.

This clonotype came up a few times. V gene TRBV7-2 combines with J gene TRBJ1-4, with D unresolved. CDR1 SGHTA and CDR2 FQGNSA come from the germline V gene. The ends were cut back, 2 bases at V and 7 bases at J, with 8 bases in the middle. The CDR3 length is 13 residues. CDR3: CASSLLYSEKLFF. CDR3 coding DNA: TGTGCCAGCAGCTTATTGTATAGTGAAAAACTGTTTTTT.

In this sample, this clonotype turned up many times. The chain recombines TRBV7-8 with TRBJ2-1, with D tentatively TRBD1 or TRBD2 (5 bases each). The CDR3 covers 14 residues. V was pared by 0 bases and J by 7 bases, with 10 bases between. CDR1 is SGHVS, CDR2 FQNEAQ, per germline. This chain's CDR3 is CASSLAGTANEQFF. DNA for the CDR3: TGTGCCAGCAGCTTAGCGGGGACCGCTAATGAGCAGTTCTTC.

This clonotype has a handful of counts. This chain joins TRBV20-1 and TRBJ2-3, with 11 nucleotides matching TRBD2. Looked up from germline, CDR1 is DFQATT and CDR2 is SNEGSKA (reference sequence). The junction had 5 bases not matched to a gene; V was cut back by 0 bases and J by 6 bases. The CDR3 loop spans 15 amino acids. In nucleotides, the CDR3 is TGCAGTGCTAGAGATATAGCGGGAGGGCGGGATACGCAGTATTTT. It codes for CSARDIAGGRDTQYF.

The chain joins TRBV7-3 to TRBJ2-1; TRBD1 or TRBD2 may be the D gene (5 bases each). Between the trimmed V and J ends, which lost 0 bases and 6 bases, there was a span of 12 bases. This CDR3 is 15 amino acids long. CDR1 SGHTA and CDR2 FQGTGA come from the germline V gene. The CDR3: CASSLTGDPSNEQFF. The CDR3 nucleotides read TGTGCCAGCAGCTTAACGGGGGACCCTTCCAATGAGCAGTTCTTC.

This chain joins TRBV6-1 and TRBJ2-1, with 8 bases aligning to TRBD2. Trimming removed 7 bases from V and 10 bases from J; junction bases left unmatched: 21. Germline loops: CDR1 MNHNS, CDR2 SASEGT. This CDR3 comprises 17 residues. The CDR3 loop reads CASNTLRAGARRGEQFF. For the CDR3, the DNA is TGTGCCAGCAACACCCTAAGAGCGGGAGCCCGACGGGGCGAGCAGTTCTTC.

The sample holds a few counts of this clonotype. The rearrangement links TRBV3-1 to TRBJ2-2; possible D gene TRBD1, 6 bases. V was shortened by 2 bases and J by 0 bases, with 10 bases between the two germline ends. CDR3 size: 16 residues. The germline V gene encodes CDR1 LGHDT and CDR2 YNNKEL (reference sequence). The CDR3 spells CASSQFGTTNTGELFF. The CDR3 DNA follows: TGTGCCAGCAGCCAATTTGGGACAACGAACACCGGGGAGCTGTTTTTT.

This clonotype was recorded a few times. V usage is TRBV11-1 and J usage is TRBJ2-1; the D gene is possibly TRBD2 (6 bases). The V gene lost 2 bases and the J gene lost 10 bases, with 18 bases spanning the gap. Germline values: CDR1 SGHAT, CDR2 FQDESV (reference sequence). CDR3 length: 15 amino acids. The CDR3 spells CASSLYGGSGREQFF. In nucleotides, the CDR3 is TGTGCCAGCAGCTTATATGGGGGTTCAGGGAGGGAGCAGTTCTTC.

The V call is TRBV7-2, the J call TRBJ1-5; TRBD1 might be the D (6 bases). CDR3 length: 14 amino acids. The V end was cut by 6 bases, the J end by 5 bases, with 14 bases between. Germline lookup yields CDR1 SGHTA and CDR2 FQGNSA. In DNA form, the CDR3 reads TGTGCCAGCAGACAAGTGGGGGGCGATCAGCCCCAGCATTTT. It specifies CASRQVGGDQPQHF.

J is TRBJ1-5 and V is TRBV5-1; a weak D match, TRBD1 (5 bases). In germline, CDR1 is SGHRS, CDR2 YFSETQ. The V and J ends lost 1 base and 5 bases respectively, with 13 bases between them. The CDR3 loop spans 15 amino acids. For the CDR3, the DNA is TGCGCCAGCAGCTTGAATACAGGTCGGTATCAGCCCCAGCATTTT. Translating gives CASSLNTGRYQPQHF.

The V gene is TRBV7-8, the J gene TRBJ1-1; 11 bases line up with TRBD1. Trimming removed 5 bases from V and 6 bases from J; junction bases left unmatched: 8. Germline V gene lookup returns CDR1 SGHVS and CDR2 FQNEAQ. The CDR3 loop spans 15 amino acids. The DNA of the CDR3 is TGTGCCAGCAGCCCGACGCTGGACAGGGGGCCTGAAGCTTTCTTT. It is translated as CASSPTLDRGPEAFF. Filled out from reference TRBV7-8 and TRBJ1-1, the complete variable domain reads GAGVSQSPRYKVAKRGQDVALRCDPISGHVSLFWYQQALGQGPEFLTYFQNEAQLDKSGLPSDRFFAERPEGSVSTLKIQRTQQEDSAVYLCASSPTLDRGPEAFFGQGTRLTVV.

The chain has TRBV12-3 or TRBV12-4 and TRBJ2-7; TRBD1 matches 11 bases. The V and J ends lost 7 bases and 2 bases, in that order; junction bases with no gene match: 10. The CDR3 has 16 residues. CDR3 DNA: TGTGCCAGCACCCTAGGGGGGGGACAGGGGGCCTACGAGCAGTACTTC. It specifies CASTLGGGQGAYEQYF.

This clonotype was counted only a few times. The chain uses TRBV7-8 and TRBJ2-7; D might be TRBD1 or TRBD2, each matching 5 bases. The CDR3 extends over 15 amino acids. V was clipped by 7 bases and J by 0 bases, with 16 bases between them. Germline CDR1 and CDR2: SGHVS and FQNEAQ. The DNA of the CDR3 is TGTGCCAGCACCTTCGAGGGGATGAGCTCCTACGAGCAGTACTTC. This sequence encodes CASTFEGMSSYEQYF.

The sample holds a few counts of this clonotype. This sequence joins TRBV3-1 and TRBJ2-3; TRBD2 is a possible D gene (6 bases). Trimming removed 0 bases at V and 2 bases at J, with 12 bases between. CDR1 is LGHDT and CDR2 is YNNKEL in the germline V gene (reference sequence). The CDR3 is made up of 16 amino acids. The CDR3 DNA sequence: TGTGCCAGCAGCCAAGATCGGGCGGGGAACACAGATACGCAGTATTTT. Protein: CASSQDRAGNTDTQYF.

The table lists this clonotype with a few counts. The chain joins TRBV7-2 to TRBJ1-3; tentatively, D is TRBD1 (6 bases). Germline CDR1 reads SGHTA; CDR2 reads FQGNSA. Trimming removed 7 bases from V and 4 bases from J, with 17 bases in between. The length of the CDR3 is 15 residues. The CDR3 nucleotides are TGTGCCAGCACCCTAGGGGGGTGGAGAGGAAACACCATATATTTT. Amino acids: CASTLGGWRGNTIYF.

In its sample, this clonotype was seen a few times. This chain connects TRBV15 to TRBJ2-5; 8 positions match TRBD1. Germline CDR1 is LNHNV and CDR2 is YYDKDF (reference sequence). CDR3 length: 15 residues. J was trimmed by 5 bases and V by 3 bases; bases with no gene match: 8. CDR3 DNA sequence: TGTGCCACCAGCAGGGCCCGGACAGGGAGGGAGACCCAGTACTTC. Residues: CATSRARTGRETQYF.

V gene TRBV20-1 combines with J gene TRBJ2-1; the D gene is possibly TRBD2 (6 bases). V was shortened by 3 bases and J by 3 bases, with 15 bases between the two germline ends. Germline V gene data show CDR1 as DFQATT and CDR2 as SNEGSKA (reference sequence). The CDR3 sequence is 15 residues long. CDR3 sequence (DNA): TGCAGTGCTAGGGCGAGCGGGTTAGTCTACAATGAGCAGTTCTTC. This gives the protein CSARASGLVYNEQFF.

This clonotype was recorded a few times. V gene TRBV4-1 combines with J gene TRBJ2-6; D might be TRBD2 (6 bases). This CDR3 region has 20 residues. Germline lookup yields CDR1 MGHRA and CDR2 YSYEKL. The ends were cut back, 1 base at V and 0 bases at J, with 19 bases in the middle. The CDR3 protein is CASSQAGVAGQPSGANVLTF. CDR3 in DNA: TGCGCCAGCAGCCAAGCGGGGGTGGCAGGGCAACCCTCTGGGGCCAACGTCCTGACTTTC.

The CDR3 sequence: CASSSIRLADNEQFF. The CDR3 nucleotides are TGTGCCAGCAGTTCGATAAGACTAGCCGACAATGAGCAGTTCTTC. This chain connects TRBV6-5 to TRBJ2-1, with 7 bases fitting TRBD2. V lost 4 bases and J lost 5; bases outside the gene matches: 8. CDR1 MNHEY and CDR2 SVGAGI come from the germline V gene. This CDR3 has 15 amino acids.

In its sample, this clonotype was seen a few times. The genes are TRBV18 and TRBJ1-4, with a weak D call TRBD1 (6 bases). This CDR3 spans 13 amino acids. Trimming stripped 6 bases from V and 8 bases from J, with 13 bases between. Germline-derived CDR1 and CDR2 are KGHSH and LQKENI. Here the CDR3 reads CASSPGHREKLFF. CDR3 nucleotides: TGTGCCAGCTCCCCGGGACATAGAGAAAAACTGTTTTTT.